This T cell receptor (beta chain) came from a study of regulatory T cells in long-lasting Graves disease. Findings and limits, study-wide: Preferential use of TRBV28, TRBJ1-2 and TRBJ2-5 was seen in persistent disease.

This sample's time point: newly diagnosed GD, antithyroid drugs for less than 3 months. The TCR library was prepared using RNA isolated from PBMCs. Patients hailed from an endocrinology department in Xi'an, China. The EDTA tubes were filled with 8 to 9.5 milliliters of drawn peripheral blood. To make TCR beta libraries, researchers used iRepertoire HTBI primers and Arm-PCR of CDR3 regions. From the multiplex PCR reads, TCRdb called clonotypes with MiXCR, one entry per CDR3 protein. The data hold some 560,000 distinct CDR3 sequences, with roughly 16% observed a single time. As to this clonotype: Its cognate antigen is unknown.

Germline V gives CDR1 MGHRA, CDR2 YSYEKL. The CDR3 sequence is 18 residues long. V was clipped by 1 base and J by 0 bases, with 16 bases between them. The sample was also reused in another study, on T cells in Graves' hyperthyroidism and ophthalmopathy. From that second work: Patients counted as stable if ophthalmopathy did not develop within 18 months.

This clonotype originated in a middle-aged woman with Graves disease. The chain employs TRBV4-1 and TRBJ2-1, with D perhaps TRBD2 (5 bases). The sample was peripheral blood mononuclear cells (PBMCs), taken at new diagnosis, from a patient treated with antithyroid drugs. CDR3 coding DNA: TGCGCCAGCAGCCAAGCTCCGGGCACGGGGAGCTCCTACAATGAGCAGTTCTTC. This sequence encodes CASSQAPGTGSSYNEQFF.